The 13 T cell receptor beta chains reported below all come from one sample, sequenced in a study of regulatory T cells in long-lasting Graves disease. Time point described: newly diagnosed GD, antithyroid drugs for less than 3 months. PBMCs were the source of the RNA used for TCR sequencing. Construction of the TCR beta libraries employed iRepertoire HTBI primers in conjunction with Arm-PCR of CDR3 regions. TCRdb recomputed calls from the multiplex PCR reads with MiXCR, one row per CDR3 protein. The table has around 460,000 distinct CDR3 sequences, around 15% seen once; the top ten hold 17%. A further study also used this sample, focusing on T cells in Graves' hyperthyroidism and ophthalmopathy.

The source material was peripheral blood mononuclear cells (PBMCs), sampled at new diagnosis, from a patient treated with antithyroid drugs. Receptors were obtained from a woman aged 45-65 years with Graves disease.

V usage is TRBV7-9 and J usage is TRBJ1-1, with 8 bases matching TRBD1. Germline lookup yields CDR1 SEHNR and CDR2 FQNEAQ (reference sequence). V was clipped by 0 bases and J by 8 bases; unmatched bases: 5. The CDR3 sequence is 14 residues long. The CDR3 sequence: CASSLAGQGDEAFF. The CDR3 DNA reads as TGTGCCAGCAGCTTAGCCGGACAGGGAGACGAAGCTTTCTTT.

V and J are TRBV19 and TRBJ2-5; TRBD1 or TRBD2 may be the D gene (6 bases each). This CDR3 comprises 17 residues. CDR1 is LNHDA and CDR2 is SQIVND in the germline V gene (reference sequence). The V gene lost 4 bases and the J gene lost 1 base, with 19 bases spanning the gap. The CDR3 nucleotides read TGTGCCAGTAGTACTGGGGGCGCGGGACAACTCCAAGAGACCCAGTACTTC. This translates into CASSTGGAGQLQETQYF.

V and J are TRBV19 and TRBJ2-3; D is ambiguous. The V gene lost 3 bases and the J gene lost 5 bases, with 6 bases spanning the gap. The length of the CDR3 is 12 residues. Germline V CDR1 and CDR2: LNHDA, SQIVND (reference sequence). CDR3 bases: TGTGCCAGTAGTATGTGGGGAGATACGCAGTATTTT. The encoded protein is CASSMWGDTQYF.

This clonotype was observed at least ten times. The rearrangement joins TRBV6-5 to TRBJ1-2; unclear D gene. This CDR3 contains 15 residues. In germline, CDR1 is MNHEY, CDR2 SVGAGI. Trimming shortened V by 0 bases and J by 2 bases, and 10 bases separated the two germline ends. CDR3 in DNA: TGTGCCAGCAGTTACTCGAGCCTAGGAAACTATGGCTACACCTTC. This translates into CASSYSSLGNYGYTF.

This clonotype was seen ten or more times. The chain is built from TRBV7-9 and TRBJ2-3; 7 bases agree with TRBD1. The CDR3 has 18 amino acids. Trimming at V came to 5 bases and at J to 0 bases, leaving 14 bases not matched to a gene. Looked up from germline, CDR1 is SEHNR and CDR2 is FQNEAQ (reference sequence). CDR3: CASSANLGTATSTDTQYF. Written as DNA, the CDR3 is TGTGCCAGCAGCGCAAACCTCGGGACAGCCACTAGCACAGATACGCAGTATTTT.

Only a few counts were recorded for this clonotype. The chain links TRBV9 to TRBJ2-1; 9 bases agree with TRBD2. The germline CDR1 and CDR2 sequences are SGDLS and YYNGEE. The CDR3 runs to 18 residues. After removal of 3 bases from V and 7 bases from J, the junction contained 17 bases not matched to a gene. The CDR3 sequence is CASSGGTDGGRAWNEQFF. CDR3 in DNA: TGTGCCAGCAGCGGCGGGACAGATGGCGGGAGGGCCTGGAATGAGCAGTTCTTC.

This clonotype was observed a few times. V and J are TRBV20-1 and TRBJ1-2; TRBD1 matches at 8 bases. CDR1 is DFQATT and CDR2 is SNEGSKA in the germline V gene (reference sequence). The trim removed 1 base at V and 4 bases at J, leaving 5 bases unmatched. The CDR3 length is 14 residues. The DNA of the CDR3 is TGCAGTGCTAGAGGTGGACAGGGAGGCTATGGCTACACCTTC. Amino acids: CSARGGQGGYGYTF.

This clonotype was detected only a few times. The rearrangement joins TRBV9 to TRBJ1-1; TRBD1 aligns across 12 bases. The CDR3 covers 15 residues. The V gene's germline CDR1 is SGDLS and CDR2 YYNGEE. Losses at the gene ends were 3 bases for V and 3 bases for J; bases not matched to a gene: 3. Here the CDR3 DNA reads TGTGCCAGCAGCGCGGGACAGGGGGCGGACACTGAAGCTTTCTTT. This codes for CASSAGQGADTEAFF.

The chain joins TRBV30 to TRBJ1-2, with 9 bases identical to TRBD1. CDR1 GTSNPN and CDR2 SVGIG come from the germline V gene (reference sequence). There are 13 residues in the CDR3. Trimming took 3 bases from V and 4 from J; bases not matched to a gene: 3. CDR3 region: CAWRQGAGYGYTF. The CDR3 coding sequence is TGTGCCTGGAGACAGGGGGCAGGCTATGGCTACACCTTC.

This chain joins TRBV11-1 and TRBJ2-2, with no clear D. V gave up 2 bases and J gave up 0 bases, with 10 bases separating them. This CDR3 region has 16 residues. Germline V CDR1 and CDR2: SGHAT, FQDESV (reference sequence). The CDR3 bases are TGTGCCAGCAGCTTAAGTGGCTTACCGAACACCGGGGAGCTGTTTTTT. Amino acids: CASSLSGLPNTGELFF.

The chain is built from TRBV28 and TRBJ2-7, with 14 bases identical to TRBD2. The CDR3 loop spans 17 amino acids. The V gene's germline CDR1 is MDHEN and CDR2 SYDVKM. V lost 3 bases to trimming and J lost 1 base; unmatched junction nucleotides: 5. The CDR3 reads CASSLGTSGSFSYEQYF. Written as DNA, the CDR3 is TGTGCCAGCAGTTTGGGGACTAGCGGGAGTTTTTCCTACGAGCAGTACTTC.

This clonotype was observed a handful of times. The chain joins TRBV18 to TRBJ1-5; D not resolved. Looked up from germline, CDR1 is KGHSH and CDR2 is LQKENI. The germline V and J ends were trimmed by 3 bases and 4 bases, with 13 bases remaining between them. The CDR3 consists of 15 residues. CDR3 bases: TGTGCCAGCTCACCGGAAGGCCAGAAAAATCAGCCCCAGCATTTT. Protein sequence: CASSPEGQKNQPQHF.

This clonotype was seen more than once but under ten times. The V call is TRBV4-1, the J call TRBJ2-7; unclear D gene. Per the germline V gene, CDR1 is MGHRA and CDR2 is YSYEKL. The CDR3 extends over 15 amino acids. V was clipped by 0 bases and J by 0 bases, with 9 bases between them. CDR3 in amino acids: CASSQEVQFSYEQYF. The DNA of the CDR3 is TGCGCCAGCAGCCAAGAAGTACAGTTCTCCTACGAGCAGTACTTC.